These 20 T cell receptor beta chains were sequenced from one sample in a study of early T cells in non-severe SARS-CoV-2 infection. TCRdb itself ran the 5' RACE reads through MiXCR, one entry per CDR3 protein. The data show tens of thousands of distinct CDR3 sequences, less than 15% seen once. Material for sequencing was whole blood. Source of these receptors: an adult who was a healthcare worker with PCR-confirmed SARS-CoV-2 infection or an uninfected control (not recorded which).

This clonotype was seen a few times. The rearrangement links TRBV20-1 to TRBJ1-1; D is possibly TRBD1 (6 bases). Germline CDR1 and CDR2: DFQATT and SNEGSKA (reference sequence). The V end was cut by 2 bases, the J end by 1 base, with 8 bases between. The CDR3 runs 13 residues. CDR3 in amino acids: CSARPGQNTEAFF. The CDR3 nucleotides read TGCAGTGCTAGACCGGGACAGAACACTGAAGCTTTCTTT.

The chain employs TRBV7-6 and TRBJ2-7, with TRBD1 matching 8 bases. Trimming cost V 1 base and J 2 bases; bases outside gene matches: 10. Germline V CDR1 and CDR2: SGHVS, FNYEAQ. The CDR3 spans 17 residues. The CDR3 sequence: CASSLGGGQGSPYEQYF. The CDR3 nucleotides are TGTGCCAGCAGCTTAGGGGGCGGACAGGGATCCCCCTACGAGCAGTACTTC.

This clonotype was seen more than once but under ten times. The rearrangement joins TRBV5-1 to TRBJ2-1, with 10 bases identical to TRBD2. Germline CDR1 reads SGHRS; CDR2 reads YFSETQ. Trimming at V came to 3 bases and at J to 5 bases, leaving 5 bases not matched to a gene. CDR3 size: 15 residues. The CDR3 nucleotides read TGCGCCAGCAGCTGGGGGACTAGCGACAACAATGAGCAGTTCTTC. Amino acids: CASSWGTSDNNEQFF.

The rearrangement links TRBV4-1 to TRBJ2-7, with D hard to call. Trimming shortened V by 8 bases and J by 0 bases, and 14 bases separated the two germline ends. The CDR3 sequence is 14 residues long. CDR1 MGHRA and CDR2 YSYEKL come from the germline V gene. CDR3 protein: CASRVESSSYEQYF. DNA for the CDR3: TGCGCCAGCCGGGTTGAGTCAAGCTCCTACGAGCAGTACTTC.

There are a few counts of this clonotype. The chain carries TRBV12-3 or TRBV12-4 and TRBJ2-3, with 10 bases fitting TRBD1. V was clipped by 6 bases and J by 0 bases; unmatched bases: 0. There are 14 residues in the CDR3. CDR3 DNA: TGTGCCAGCAGGGGACAGGGGAGCACAGATACGCAGTATTTT. Translating it yields CASRGQGSTDTQYF.

Remarks on this clonotype: A clone one base away is much larger, so this may be a read error. J is TRBJ2-7 and V is TRBV6-1; tentative D call: TRBD1 (6 bases). This CDR3 region has 12 residues. V lost 4 bases and J 3 bases, leaving 7 bases between the germline ends. Germline lookup yields CDR1 MNHNS and CDR2 SASEGT. CDR3 in DNA: TGTGCCAGCAGTGGACAGGTCTACGAGCAGTACTTC. Its translation: CASSGQVYEQYF.

The rearrangement links TRBV6-2 or TRBV6-3 to TRBJ2-2; D possibly matches TRBD1 or TRBD2 (6 bases each). Trimming left V 2 bases short and J 6 bases short, with 13 bases between. Germline CDR1 and CDR2: MNHEY and SVGEGT. The CDR3 has 15 amino acids. The CDR3, as DNA: TGTGCCAGCAGTTACCCTCAGGGGAGGTCCGGGGAGCTGTTTTTT. This gives the protein CASSYPQGRSGELFF.

This rearrangement joins TRBV28 to TRBJ1-1, with D unclear. The CDR3 runs to 13 residues. From germline, CDR1 is MDHEN and CDR2 SYDVKM. V was shortened by 7 bases and J by 6 bases, with 15 bases between the two germline ends. DNA for the CDR3: TGTGCCAGCATCCCACCTCTCCCTGCTGAAGCTTTCTTT. It specifies CASIPPLPAEAFF.

This chain connects TRBV4-2 to TRBJ1-2; D not resolved. Germline CDR1 reads LGHNA; CDR2 reads YNFKEQ. This CDR3 is 13 amino acids long. Trimming removed 0 bases at V and 8 bases at J, with 10 bases between. CDR3 sequence: CASSQDRRRGYTF. In DNA form, the CDR3 reads TGTGCCAGCAGCCAAGACCGGCGACGGGGCTACACCTTC.

This clonotype showed up just a few times. The rearrangement joins TRBV18 to TRBJ1-1; no clear D. V was trimmed by 4 bases and J by 1 base, leaving 10 bases between them. Germline V CDR1 and CDR2: KGHSH, LQKENI. CDR3 size: 14 residues. The DNA of the CDR3 is TGTGCCAGCTCACTTCAGTCCCCGAACACTGAAGCTTTCTTT. It codes for CASSLQSPNTEAFF.

Many counts were recorded for this clonotype. The chain employs TRBV7-6 and TRBJ2-1; possibly TRBD2 for D (5 bases). The CDR3 runs 13 residues. Germline CDR1 SGHVS, CDR2 FNYEAQ. V lost 0 bases and J 8 bases, leaving 8 bases between the germline ends. The CDR3 spells CASSLALEDEQFF. For the CDR3, the DNA is TGTGCCAGCAGCTTAGCACTAGAGGATGAGCAGTTCTTC. The complete variable domain, with remaining parts taken from reference TRBV7-6 and TRBJ2-1, reads GAGVSQSPRYKVTKRGQDVALRCDPISGHVSLYWYRQALGQGPEFLTYFNYEAQQDKSGLPNDRFSAERPEGSISTLTIQRTEQRDSAMYRCASSLALEDEQFFGPGTRLTVL.

This clonotype occurred a few times. The chain is built from TRBV20-1 and TRBJ2-3; D not certain. CDR1 is DFQATT, CDR2 SNEGSKA, per germline (reference sequence). V lost 1 base, J lost 2 bases, and 10 bases lay in between. The CDR3 totals 14 residues. CDR3 DNA sequence: TGCAGTGCTAGAGTTCGGGCCATCACAGATACGCAGTATTTT. As protein: CSARVRAITDTQYF.

This clonotype was seen many times. The rearrangement uses TRBV12-3 or TRBV12-4 and TRBJ1-1; 7 bases are a match to TRBD1. The V segment lost 2 bases and the J segment 6 bases; nucleotides outside the gene matches: 12. This CDR3 contains 16 residues. CDR3 DNA: TGTGCCAGCAGTTTACTAGTAAGGGACCAGGGGGCTGAAGCTTTCTTT. Protein product: CASSLLVRDQGAEAFF.

This clonotype showed up just a few times. V is TRBV7-2 and J is TRBJ2-7; D is unclear. The germline V gene has CDR1 SGHTA and CDR2 FQGNSA. The CDR3 consists of 16 residues. V lost 5 bases to trimming and J lost 1 base, with 18 bases between them. The CDR3: CASSPRSRQGSYEQYF. The CDR3 DNA sequence: TGTGCCAGCAGCCCTCGGAGCCGTCAAGGGTCCTACGAGCAGTACTTC.

This chain links TRBV5-6 with TRBJ1-6, with a tentative D call TRBD1 (6 bases). CDR3 size: 15 residues. CDR1 and CDR2 from the germline V gene are SGHDT and YYEEEE. Trimming left V 0 bases short and J 13 bases short, with 17 bases between. This chain's CDR3 is CASSLGLQGGYPLHF. In DNA form, the CDR3 reads TGTGCCAGCAGCTTGGGATTACAGGGAGGATATCCCCTCCACTTT. Together with reference TRBV5-6 and TRBJ1-6, the CDR3 gives the full variable domain: DAGVTQSPTHLIKTRGQQVTLRCSPKSGHDTVSWYQQALGQGPQFIFQYYEEEERQRGNFPDRFSGHQFPNYSSELNVNALLLGDSALYLCASSLGLQGGYPLHFGNGTRLTVT.

This clonotype was detected a few times. The V call is TRBV20-1, the J call TRBJ2-7, with 8 bases identical to TRBD1. The CDR3 has 14 amino acids. The junction had 7 bases not matched to a gene; V was cut back by 5 bases and J by 1 base. Germline V lookup: CDR1 DFQATT, CDR2 SNEGSKA (reference sequence). The CDR3 loop is CSAPRTGKSYEQYF. The DNA for the CDR3 is TGCAGTGCTCCCCGGACAGGGAAGTCCTACGAGCAGTACTTC.

In its sample, this clonotype was seen many times. The CDR3 sequence: CASSLGGAGGPPYF. CDR3 nucleotide sequence: TGTGCCAGCAGCTTAGGAGGGGCGGGAGGACCTCCGTACTTC. The V and J genes are TRBV7-9 and TRBJ2-4, with 8 bases that match TRBD2. The CDR3 is made up of 14 amino acids. Trimming cost V 1 base and J 15 bases; bases outside gene matches: 11. CDR1 is SEHNR and CDR2 is FQNEAQ in the germline V gene (reference sequence).

This chain connects TRBV7-9 to TRBJ2-1; 7 positions match TRBD1. This CDR3 is built from 13 residues. Germline V gene data show CDR1 as SEHNR and CDR2 as FQNEAQ (reference sequence). The V gene end was trimmed by 4 bases and the J gene end by 3 bases; junction bases not matched to a gene: 0. In DNA, the CDR3 is TGTGCCAGCAGCTGGGACAGCTACAATGAGCAGTTCTTC. It specifies CASSWDSYNEQFF.

This clonotype was counted at least ten times. V usage is TRBV28 and J usage is TRBJ2-5; D tentatively reads TRBD1 or TRBD2 (5 bases each). With 6 bases removed from V and 4 bases from J, the gap between germline ends came to 9 bases. Germline assignment: CDR1 MDHEN and CDR2 SYDVKM. This CDR3 has 12 residues. CDR3 sequence (DNA): TGTGCCAGCAGCCGGGGCCCAGAGACCCAGTACTTC. Amino acids: CASSRGPETQYF.

This clonotype was found a few times. The rearrangement joins TRBV2 to TRBJ2-3, with D possibly TRBD1 on 5 matching bases. Per germline, CDR1 SNHLY and CDR2 FYNNEI. V lost 6 bases and J 1 base, leaving 14 bases between the germline ends. The CDR3 is 15 residues long. The CDR3 loop reads CASRRQGTGTDTQYF. CDR3 sequence (DNA): TGTGCCAGCAGGCGGCAGGGAACGGGCACAGATACGCAGTATTTT.